This T cell receptor (beta chain) was captured by sequencing in a study of response to subunit inactivated influenza vaccine. The table lists this clonotype with many counts. TCRdb recomputed calls from the RT-PCR reads with MiXCR, one row per CDR3 protein. Of roughly 550,000 distinct CDR3 sequences in the sample, under 30% are singletons; the top ten hold 2.8%. A further study also used this sample, focusing on T cells expressing NK-cell markers. From that report: 5'RACE template switching with UMIs produced the TCR beta cDNA. Sorted T-cell subsets CD3+CD56+NKG2C+, CD3+CD56+NKG2C- and CD3+CD56-NKG2C+ were TCR beta-sequenced. A handful of donors carried dominant NKG2C+ clonotypes that made up roughly 1.0-7.5% of their CD8+ T cells.

The receptor comes from a man aged 50 or older who received an inactivated influenza vaccine. Sequences were derived from CD4+ T cells sorted from PBMCs, sampled roughly 12 days after vaccination.

This CDR3 reads CASSWSGGYNEKLFF. The DNA of the CDR3 is TGTGCCAGCAGCTGGTCAGGGGGCTATAATGAAAAACTGTTTTTT. The chain uses TRBV11-2 and TRBJ1-4; 8 positions match TRBD1. CDR1 SGHAT and CDR2 FQNNGV come from the germline V gene. With V trimmed by 4 bases and J by 4 bases, 5 bases remained unmatched. The length of the CDR3 is 15 residues.